The next 11 T cell receptor beta chains were all read from a single sample in a study of Graves' ophthalmopathy and Graves' hyperthyroidism. Investigators amplified TCR beta CDR3 regions from RNA transcripts. A first-round RT-PCR used HTBI primers, followed by a second-round multiplex PCR. TCRdb redid the calling of the multiplex PCR reads with MiXCR, one entry per CDR3 protein. The table records about 1.1 million distinct CDR3 sequences, less than 45% of them present only once. Sequencing input: peripheral blood or thyroid tissue (not recorded which). These receptors originate from an adult man with Graves' hyperthyroidism.

This clonotype has a handful of counts. V usage is TRBV5-6 and J usage is TRBJ2-7; the match to TRBD1 covers 9 bases. The V and J ends lost 5 bases and 9 bases, in that order; junction bases with no gene match: 12. The CDR3 runs to 14 residues. The germline V gene has CDR1 SGHDT and CDR2 YYEEEE. In nucleotides, the CDR3 is TGTGCCAGCAGGCCGGGACAGGGACCTAACGGGCAGTACTTC. This translates into CASRPGQGPNGQYF.

The chain combines TRBV15 with TRBJ2-7; 8 positions agree with TRBD1. This CDR3 contains 15 residues. Losses at the gene ends were 4 bases for V and 2 bases for J; bases not matched to a gene: 7. The germline CDR1 and CDR2 sequences are LNHNV and YYDKDF (reference sequence). In DNA, the CDR3 is TGTGCCACCAGCAAGCTAGGGACAGGCACCTACGAGCAGTACTTC. This translates into CATSKLGTGTYEQYF.

This clonotype was counted at least ten times. V and J are TRBV7-8 and TRBJ1-5; perhaps TRBD1 as D (5 bases). V lost 5 bases to trimming and J lost 1 base, with 12 bases between them. The CDR3 length is 15 residues. Germline loops: CDR1 SGHVS, CDR2 FQNEAQ. CDR3 region: CASSPRQSSNQPQHF. The CDR3 bases are TGTGCCAGCAGCCCTCGACAGTCGAGCAATCAGCCCCAGCATTTT.

This clonotype was found once. The chain uses TRBV7-9 and TRBJ1-1; maybe TRBD1 (5 bases). The CDR3 is made up of 18 amino acids. The V end was cut by 5 bases, the J end by 0 bases, with 22 bases between. Germline V gene data show CDR1 as SEHNR and CDR2 as FQNEAQ (reference sequence). The CDR3: CASSLTGTGVGMNTEAFF. The DNA of the CDR3 is TGTGCCAGCAGCCTGACCGGGACGGGGGTCGGGATGAACACTGAAGCTTTCTTT.

The gene calls are TRBV7-8 and TRBJ2-7, with a possible D match to TRBD1 (5 bases). The CDR3 length is 14 residues. V was clipped by 6 bases and J by 2 bases, with 14 bases between them. Germline values: CDR1 SGHVS, CDR2 FQNEAQ. This chain's CDR3 is CASRPNRFPYEQYF. DNA of the CDR3: TGTGCCAGCAGGCCAAACAGGTTCCCCTACGAGCAGTACTTC.

This clonotype was picked up a small number of times. At one end, the junction sequence differs from germline, possibly due to a read error. The J gene is TRBJ2-7, the V gene TRBV24-1; weak D call: TRBD1 (6 bases). The CDR3 loop spans 16 amino acids. Germline V gene sequence: CDR1 KGHDR, CDR2 SFDVKD. CDR3 nucleotide sequence: TGTGCCAGCAGTTTGCCCCCCAACAGGGCCACCTACGAGCAGTACTTC. Protein product: CASSLPPNRATYEQYF.

This clonotype is a singleton in its sample. CDR3 loop: CASSHRVPYNSPLHF. DNA of the CDR3: TGTGCCAGCAGCCACCGGGTTCCCTATAATTCACCCCTCCACTTT. The chain links TRBV7-2 to TRBJ1-6; no firm D call. The V end was cut by 5 bases, the J end by 2 bases, with 10 bases between. Germline V gene data show CDR1 as SGHTA and CDR2 as FQGNSA. CDR3 size: 15 residues. The full variable domain, rest sourced from reference TRBV7-2 and TRBJ1-6, is GAGVSQSPSNKVTEKGKDVELRCDPISGHTALYWYRQSLGQGLEFLIYFQGNSAPDKSGLPSDRFSAERTGGSVSTLTIQRTQQEDSAVYLCASSHRVPYNSPLHFGNGTRLTVT.

This clonotype was detected ten times or more. CDR3 nucleotide sequence: TGTGCCAGCAGTCCCGGATCCGCGGTTCATCAGCCCCAGCATTTT. Translated, it gives CASSPGSAVHQPQHF. The chain uses TRBV6-5 and TRBJ1-5, with D hard to call. V lost 5 bases, J lost 5 bases, and 16 bases lay in between. CDR1 MNHEY and CDR2 SVGAGI come from the germline V gene. The CDR3 runs 15 residues.

This clonotype was counted a few times. The rearrangement joins TRBV20-1 to TRBJ2-2, with 9 bases that match TRBD1. Trimming removed 2 bases from V and 4 bases from J; junction bases left unmatched: 5. CDR3 length: 15 amino acids. Germline loops: CDR1 DFQATT, CDR2 SNEGSKA (reference sequence). The CDR3 protein is CSARTGGAGTGELFF. CDR3 bases: TGCAGTGCTAGAACAGGGGGCGCGGGCACCGGGGAGCTGTTTTTT.

The chain couples TRBV9 to TRBJ2-7, with D hard to call. There are 14 residues in the CDR3. V lost 0 bases to trimming and J lost 5 bases, with 12 bases between them. Germline CDR1 is SGDLS and CDR2 is YYNGEE. CDR3 sequence: CASSVATVSDEQYF. In DNA, the CDR3 is TGTGCCAGCAGCGTAGCTACCGTCTCGGACGAGCAGTACTTC.

The chain recombines TRBV19 with TRBJ2-5, with 9 bases identical to TRBD2. V lost 3 bases to trimming and J lost 5 bases; unmatched junction nucleotides: 7. CDR3 length: 15 amino acids. Germline CDR1 LNHDA, CDR2 SQIVND (reference sequence). DNA of the CDR3: TGTGCCAGTAGTATCGTGCTAGCGGGAAGGGAGACCCAGTACTTC. It encodes CASSIVLAGRETQYF.